This T cell receptor beta chain was captured in a study of cytomegalovirus exposure and HLA in healthy donors. Study results and limitations: Common viral pathogens seemed, in a later analysis, to connect with several of the most significant clusters. Reportedly, fewer N-insertions than the approximately 610-donor mean appeared in an Asian-associated ancestry cluster in a later analysis.

V was clipped by 1 base and J by 3 bases; unmatched bases: 6. This CDR3 is 16 amino acids long. Germline V lookup: CDR1 PRHDT, CDR2 FYEKMQ (reference sequence). Both 60 Vbeta primers and 13 Jbeta primers went into the PCR. Sequenced by immunoSEQ multiplex PCR; TCRdb stores in-frame clones only, minus some. Found here are about 80,000 clones, over 70% of them singletons; the top ten hold 32%. A word on this clone: Its antigen remains unidentified.

Those who donated were healthy bone marrow donors. This clonotype originated in a man aged 50-60 years in good health and CMV-seropositive. The sample consisted of PBMCs. The rearrangement joins TRBV13 to TRBJ1-1, with 9 bases identical to TRBD1. CDR3 residues: CASSLDSGQGDTEAFF. The CDR3, as DNA: TGTGCCAGCAGCTTAGATTCGGGACAGGGAGACACTGAAGCTTTCTTT.